These 23 T cell receptor beta chains were sequenced from one sample in a study of breast tumors, draining lymph nodes, adjacent tissues. TCRdb passed the multiplex PCR reads through MiXCR, listing each CDR3 protein once. The sample has around 21,000 distinct CDR3 sequences, about 41% seen once. The sample consisted of breast tumor tissue. Source of these receptors: a female donor with breast cancer. Some clones in this sample may be carry-over from other donors' samples.

The J gene is TRBJ1-2, the V gene TRBV7-9; D perhaps matches TRBD1 (5 bases). V was clipped by 1 base and J by 6 bases, with 12 bases between them. CDR1 is SEHNR, CDR2 FQNEAQ, per germline (reference sequence). The CDR3 runs 14 residues. In DNA form, the CDR3 reads TGTGCCAGCAGCTTAGGCAGGGTGGACGATGGCTACACCTTC. Translated, it gives CASSLGRVDDGYTF.

Many counts were recorded for this clonotype. Given a much more abundant clone one base away, this may be a read error. V usage is TRBV20-1 and J usage is TRBJ2-7; possible D gene TRBD2, 6 bases. The V end lost 3 bases, the J end lost 3 bases, and 12 bases lay between the germline ends. The CDR3 is 13 amino acids. CDR1 is DFQATT and CDR2 is SNEGSKA in the germline V gene (reference sequence). The CDR3 is CSARASSDYEQYF. In DNA, the CDR3 is TGCAGTGCTAGGGCTTCTAGCGACTACGAGCAGTACTTC.

This clonotype has a count of ten or more. The V gene is TRBV5-6, the J gene TRBJ2-5; a possible D gene is TRBD1 (6 bases). The V end lost 4 bases, the J end lost 5 bases, and 18 bases lay between the germline ends. Germline loops: CDR1 SGHDT, CDR2 YYEEEE. The CDR3 sequence is 15 residues long. CDR3 in amino acids: CASSLLYARGETQYF. CDR3 sequence (DNA): TGTGCCAGCAGCCTTCTTTACGCGAGGGGGGAGACCCAGTACTTC.

Ten or more counts support this clonotype. V and J are TRBV4-3 and TRBJ2-7; D not certain. The CDR3 contains 14 residues. CDR1 is LGHNA, CDR2 YSLEER, per germline. Trimming took off 0 bases at V and 3 bases at J, with 9 bases between the two ends. The CDR3 DNA reads as TGCGCCAGCAGCCAAGATGCTACCTTCTACGAGCAGTACTTC. It codes for CASSQDATFYEQYF.

About this clonotype itself: Because the CDR3 is missing its conserved closing phenylalanine or tryptophan, this is likely a read error. No DNA is shown, since the ends of the CDR3 on it are uncertain; the CDR3 is the one TCRdb lists. The V and J genes are TRBV20-1 and TRBJ2-5; the D segment call TRBD1 is taken from the table without a DNA check. A total of 15 residues make up the CDR3, ends included. Germline V CDR1 and CDR2: DFQATT, SNEGSKA (reference sequence). The CDR3 protein is CSAMVGGNGGYTFGS.

The CDR3 DNA is TGTGCCAGCAGCTTAGCCCCAGCGGGGGGTAGCACAGATACGCAGTATTTT. This codes for CASSLAPAGGSTDTQYF. The V call is TRBV7-2, the J call TRBJ2-3; 9 bases are a match to TRBD2. CDR3 length: 17 residues. The V gene's germline CDR1 is SGHTA and CDR2 FQGNSA. V was clipped by 0 bases and J by 0 bases; unmatched bases: 4.

This clonotype was recorded at least ten times. V and J are TRBV30 and TRBJ1-6; D might be TRBD1 (5 bases). Trimming removed 2 bases at V and 7 bases at J, with 15 bases between. The CDR3 contains 15 residues. Germline V gene data show CDR1 as GTSNPN and CDR2 as SVGIG (reference sequence). For the CDR3, the DNA is TGTGCCTGGAGTTCGGACATACTACCCAATTCACCCCTCCACTTT. The encoded protein is CAWSSDILPNSPLHF.

The chain recombines TRBV6-1 with TRBJ1-5; the D is unclear. Germline assignment: CDR1 MNHNS and CDR2 SASEGT. V was shortened by 7 bases and J by 1 base, with 8 bases between the two germline ends. This CDR3 comprises 13 residues. The CDR3 nucleotides read TGTGCCAGCACGGGCTCGAGCAATCAGCCCCAGCATTTT. It translates to CASTGSSNQPQHF.

The chain recombines TRBV3-1 with TRBJ1-2; no clear D. This CDR3 contains 12 residues. Germline V gene sequence: CDR1 LGHDT, CDR2 YNNKEL (reference sequence). V was shortened by 5 bases and J by 11 bases, with 15 bases between the two germline ends. The CDR3 nucleotides are TGTGCCAGCAGCGAGGCCCAGATTTTGTACACCTTC. It is translated as CASSEAQILYTF.

Ten or more counts support this clonotype. The chain has TRBV30 and TRBJ1-2, with 8 bases lining up with TRBD1. Germline V gene data show CDR1 as GTSNPN and CDR2 as SVGIG (reference sequence). This CDR3 comprises 14 residues. V lost 5 bases, J lost 2 bases, and 7 bases stayed unmatched. The CDR3 region is CAWWETGANYGYTF. The CDR3 DNA sequence: TGTGCCTGGTGGGAGACAGGGGCGAACTATGGCTACACCTTC.

By share, this clonotype counts as medium-sized. The chain couples TRBV7-9 to TRBJ2-5, with 10 bases matching TRBD2. Germline V CDR1 and CDR2: SEHNR, FQNEAQ (reference sequence). V lost 5 bases, J lost 2 bases, and 11 bases stayed unmatched. The CDR3 has 17 amino acids. This chain's CDR3 is CASSPGRLAGQQETQYF. CDR3 bases: TGTGCCAGCAGCCCCGGGCGACTAGCGGGCCAGCAAGAGACCCAGTACTTC.

This clonotype was picked up many times. CDR3 region: CSARVIGDGPYSNQPQHF. As DNA, the CDR3 is TGCAGTGCTAGAGTAATTGGGGACGGACCCTATAGCAATCAGCCCCAGCATTTT. The J gene is TRBJ1-5, the V gene TRBV20-1, with TRBD1 as a possible D gene (5 bases). V was cut by 1 base and J by 0 bases, with 19 bases left in between. The V gene's germline CDR1 is DFQATT and CDR2 SNEGSKA (reference sequence). CDR3 size: 18 residues.

This clonotype has ten or more counts. This chain links TRBV5-5 with TRBJ1-2, with D unclear. The CDR3 contains 15 residues. Looked up from germline, CDR1 is SGHKS and CDR2 is YYEKEE (reference sequence). V lost 4 bases, J lost 4 bases, and 17 bases lay in between. CDR3 bases: TGTGCCAGCAGCCCTACAGTAGGCCAAGTCTATGGCTACACCTTC. Residues: CASSPTVGQVYGYTF.

Within the sample, this clonotype is medium-sized. The chain combines TRBV20-1 with TRBJ2-3; tentative D call: TRBD2 (6 bases). The CDR3 spans 15 residues. V shed 4 bases and J shed 2 bases, with 16 bases lying between them. Germline CDR1 DFQATT, CDR2 SNEGSKA (reference sequence). CDR3 sequence: CSATGYRDSTDTQYF. In nucleotides, the CDR3 is TGCAGTGCTACGGGCTACCGGGACTCCACAGATACGCAGTATTTT.

By proportion, this clonotype is medium-sized. The chain is built from TRBV5-1 and TRBJ2-5; either TRBD1 or TRBD2 may fit D (6 bases each). The CDR3 has 16 amino acids. V gave up 4 bases and J gave up 7 bases, with 23 bases separating them. Germline loops: CDR1 SGHRS, CDR2 YFSETQ. The CDR3 sequence: CASSRGEGGLGGTQYF. The CDR3 bases are TGCGCCAGCAGCCGCGGAGAGGGGGGCCTCGGTGGGACCCAGTACTTC.

This clonotype was seen more than once but under ten times. The rearrangement joins TRBV13 to TRBJ1-2; 7 bases agree with TRBD1. V trimming: 3 bases; J trimming: 1 base; junction bases outside the gene matches: 8. The CDR3 totals 16 residues. Per germline, CDR1 PRHDT and CDR2 FYEKMQ (reference sequence). The CDR3 bases are TGTGCCAGCAGCTTCGCTCAGGGGGTGGGTAACTATGGCTACACCTTC. Its protein is CASSFAQGVGNYGYTF.

To note about this clonotype: This may be a read error, as it is one base from a much larger clone. This chain links TRBV6-6 with TRBJ1-2, with TRBD1 matching 8 bases. Per the germline V gene, CDR1 is MNHNY and CDR2 is SVGAGI (reference sequence). The CDR3 extends over 13 amino acids. Germline trimming cut 6 bases from V and 4 bases from J; bases unmatched to any gene: 4. The CDR3: CASRPGGSYGYTF. The DNA for the CDR3 is TGTGCCAGCAGACCAGGGGGCAGCTATGGCTACACCTTC.

On this clonotype itself: A read error is possible here, since a much larger clone lies one base away. The V gene is TRBV6-5, the J gene TRBJ2-7, with 9 positions matching TRBD2. V trimming: 5 bases; J trimming: 3 bases; junction bases outside the gene matches: 5. CDR1 is MNHEY and CDR2 is SVGAGI in the germline V gene. The CDR3 spans 14 residues. This chain's CDR3 is CASSAPAGGYEQYF. Written as DNA, the CDR3 is TGTGCCAGCAGTGCCCCAGCGGGAGGCTACGAGCAGTACTTC.

This rearrangement joins TRBV5-1 to TRBJ1-1; D gene unclear. CDR1 SGHRS and CDR2 YFSETQ come from the germline V gene. The CDR3 consists of 16 residues. V lost 1 base and J 3 bases, leaving 16 bases between the germline ends. The CDR3 coding sequence is TGCGCCAGCAGCTTGAGGGCGTGGGAAGGTCACACTGAAGCTTTCTTT. Its translation is CASSLRAWEGHTEAFF.

The sample holds one count of this clonotype. This chain links TRBV7-3 with TRBJ1-1, with D unresolved. Trimming removed 3 bases from V and 5 bases from J, with 16 bases in between. Looked up from germline, CDR1 is SGHTA and CDR2 is FQGTGA. This CDR3 is built from 15 residues. This chain's CDR3 is CASSLGGVGITEAFF. The CDR3 DNA reads as TGTGCCAGCAGCTTGGGCGGGGTGGGCATAACTGAAGCTTTCTTT.

V is TRBV25-1 and J is TRBJ2-7; D is unresolved. The germline CDR1 and CDR2 sequences are MGHDK and SYGVNS. V was clipped by 7 bases and J by 3 bases, with 10 bases between them. The CDR3 consists of 12 residues. CDR3 nucleotide sequence: TGTGCCAGCAAGGCTGGAAACTACGAGCAGTACTTC. Protein: CASKAGNYEQYF.

V and J are TRBV27 and TRBJ2-7, with 7 bases identical to TRBD2. The V and J ends lost 3 bases and 6 bases, in that order; junction bases with no gene match: 8. Germline V gene lookup returns CDR1 MNHEY and CDR2 SMNVEV (reference sequence). The CDR3 is made up of 14 amino acids. The CDR3 is CASSFGGSPREQYF. The CDR3 DNA is TGTGCCAGCAGTTTCGGCGGGAGTCCCCGCGAGCAGTACTTC.

This chain links TRBV24-1 with TRBJ1-6; TRBD1 is a possible D gene (5 bases). The CDR3 is made up of 14 amino acids. Trimming cost V 7 bases and J 13 bases, with 19 bases left between them. Per the germline V gene, CDR1 is KGHDR and CDR2 is SFDVKD. CDR3 in DNA: TGTGCCACCAGCGGGGGGGAACCAAAATTCCCCCTCCACTTT. Protein: CATSGGEPKFPLHF.